These T cell receptor beta chains were read from a single sample in a study of blood T cell repertoires in COVID-19. This table comes from immunoSEQ multiplex PCR, and its TCRdb copy is limited to in-frame clones, with some not included. The sample holds some 27,000 clones, around 90% seen once. The sample taken for sequencing was peripheral blood. These receptors were obtained from a human donor in a cohort sampled during active COVID-19. The CDR3 runs from the conserved cysteine through the conserved F or W. D genes are given only for firm matches. Where a row states a size, it is once, few, many or the class of an expanded clone; other rows omit it.

d_gene,abundance,v_gene,len,j_gene,CDR3nt,CDR3aa
NA,NA,TRBV7-2,12,TRBJ1-1,TGTGCCAGCAGCTCCCAGGGACTTGAAGCTTTCTTT,CASSSQGLEAFF
NA,NA,TRBV7-3,14,TRBJ2-1,TGTGCCAGCAGCTTAACGGGCACCTACAATGAGCAGTTCTTC,CASSLTGTYNEQFF
NA,NA,TRBV5-1,16,TRBJ2-3,TGCGCCAGCAGCTTGGGGCAGTTGGGGCGCACAGATACGCAGTATTTT,CASSLGQLGRTDTQYF
NA,few,TRBV6-6,14,TRBJ1-5,TGTGCCAGCAGGGGACAAGGGGTTAATCAGCCCCAGCATTTT,CASRGQGVNQPQHF
TRBD1,NA,TRBV11-2,16,TRBJ1-6,TGTGCCAGCAGCACACAAAGGACAGGTTATAATTCACCCCTCCACTTT,CASSTQRTGYNSPLHF
NA,NA,TRBV21-1,17,TRBJ2-1,TGTGCCAGCAGCCGACGAGGATTGGCTAGCGGGAGCGGTGAGCAGTTCTTC,CASSRRGLASGSGEQFF
TRBD2,NA,TRBV19,16,TRBJ2-5,TGTGCCAGTAGTCAATACCGGACTAGCGGGGGGGAGACCCAGTACTTC,CASSQYRTSGGETQYF
NA,NA,TRBV6-2/TRBV6-3,14,TRBJ1-5,TGTGCCAGCAGTTACCAGGGTGACAATCAGCCCCAGCATTTT,CASSYQGDNQPQHF
NA,NA,TRBV5-1,14,TRBJ2-1,TGCGCCAGCAGCTCACAGAGCTCCTACAATGAGCAGTTCTTC,CASSSQSSYNEQFF
TRBD2,NA,TRBV2,14,TRBJ2-7,TGTGCCAGCAGGCAGACTAGCGGGGGATACGAGCAGTACTTC,CASRQTSGGYEQYF
NA,NA,TRBV7-2,16,TRBJ1-6,TGTGCCAGCAGCCCTAGAGGGGCCGCAGGGGCTTCACCCCTCCACTTT,CASSPRGAAGASPLHF
TRBD1,once,TRBV5-1,15,TRBJ1-3,TGCGCCAGCAGCTTGAGGACAGGGGCAGGAAACACCATATATTTT,CASSLRTGAGNTIYF
NA,NA,TRBV10-3,12,TRBJ2-5,TGTGCCATCAGTGGCGCTCCCGAGACCCAGTACTTC,CAISGAPETQYF
TRBD2,NA,TRBV7-2,16,TRBJ2-3,TGTGCCAGCAGCTTTACGGCGGGAGAGGGTCCAGATACGCAGTATTTT,CASSFTAGEGPDTQYF
NA,few,TRBV5-1,16,TRBJ2-2,TGCGCCAGCAGCTTGCAGGGGCTGGTAGCCACCGGGGAGCTGTTTTTT,CASSLQGLVATGELFF
TRBD2,NA,TRBV19,18,TRBJ2-4,TGTGCCAGTAGGAGGGAGTTCTCTAGCGGGAGGGATAAAAACATTCAGTACTTC,CASRREFSSGRDKNIQYF
NA,NA,TRBV7-8,12,TRBJ2-7,TGTGCCAGCCGTCAGGGGGGCTACGAGCAGTACTTC,CASRQGGYEQYF